These T cell receptor beta chains were read from a single sample in a study of T cell responses to AZD1222 COVID-19 vaccine. The protocol was immunoSEQ multiplex PCR, while the TCRdb copy is restricted to in-frame clones and leaves out a portion. This sample has approximately 150,000 clones, with 90% found just once. Material: peripheral blood, obtained 28 days after the second AZD1222 dose. The receptors here all came from an adult who received the AZD1222 COVID-19 vaccine. CDR3s include the opening cysteine and the closing phenylalanine or tryptophan. D genes are given only for firm matches. Size tells how often a clone was seen (once, few, many) or the class of an expanded clone, and some rows leave it out.

>NA|TRBJ2-7|11|TRBV3-1/TRBV3-2|NA
TGTGCCAGCAGCCAACTCTACGAGCAGTACTTC
CASSQLYEQYF
>NA|TRBJ1-2|14|TRBV9|TRBD1
TGTGCCAGCAGCCTCTTGGACAGGGACTATGGCTACACCTTC
CASSLLDRDYGYTF
>NA|TRBJ1-2|13|TRBV7-3|TRBD1
TGTGCCAGCAGCCCCCACAGGGGCGATGGCTACACCTTC
CASSPHRGDGYTF
>NA|TRBJ1-5|13|TRBV5-1|NA
TGCGCCAGCAGCTTGGGGCCAGATCAGCCCCAGCATTTT
CASSLGPDQPQHF
>NA|TRBJ1-4|11|TRBV29-1|NA
TGCAGCGTTGAAGGGGGCAGGAAACTGTTTTTT
CSVEGGRKLFF
>NA|TRBJ2-7|19|TRBV2|TRBD2
TGTGCCAGCAGACTCTACGGAAGCGGGAGGCTCCTTGGGGGCTACGAGCAGTACTTC
CASRLYGSGRLLGGYEQYF
>NA|TRBJ1-5|16|TRBV7-9|NA
TGTGCCAGCAGCTTAATTGGAGCGGCCAGCAATCAGCCCCAGCATTTT
CASSLIGAASNQPQHF
>NA|TRBJ2-1|14|TRBV6-2/TRBV6-3|NA
TGTGCCAGCAGTTACCCGGTCCCTCCGAATGAGCAGTTCTTC
CASSYPVPPNEQFF
>NA|TRBJ1-5|13|TRBV30|NA
TGTGCCTGGAGCGGACACCGCAATCAGCCCCAGCATTTT
CAWSGHRNQPQHF
>once|TRBJ1-4|12|TRBV7-9|NA
TGTGCCAGCACCGGGACGGATGAAAAACTGTTTTTT
CASTGTDEKLFF
>NA|TRBJ1-1|14|TRBV7-2|TRBD1
TGTGCCAGCAGCGCCAGACAGGGGGGTACTGAAGCTTTCTTT
CASSARQGGTEAFF
>NA|TRBJ2-7|15|TRBV6-5|NA
TGTGCCAGCAGTTACTCGTCTGCGAGCTCCTACGAGCAGTACTTC
CASSYSSASSYEQYF
>NA|TRBJ2-7|15|TRBV14|NA
TGTGCCAGCAGCCAAGGGGGCAACACGGCCTACGAGCAGTACTTC
CASSQGGNTAYEQYF
>NA|TRBJ1-6|14|TRBV6-5|NA
TGTGCCAGCAAGACGACAGGAAATAATTCACCCCTCCACTTT
CASKTTGNNSPLHF
>NA|TRBJ2-7|16|TRBV7-2|TRBD2
TGTGCCAGCAGCTTAGCGCTAGCTAGCGGGGGCTACGAGCAGTACTTC
CASSLALASGGYEQYF
>NA|TRBJ2-1|14|TRBV18|TRBD1
TGTGCCAGCTCACCTGGGACAGGGAAAAATGAGCAGTTCTTC
CASSPGTGKNEQFF
>NA|TRBJ1-5|11|TRBV6-5|TRBD1
TGTGCCAGCAGCCTTGGACAGGGGAAACATTTT
CASSLGQGKHF
>NA|TRBJ2-7|15|TRBV4-2|TRBD1
TGTGCCAGCAGCCAAGGAGACTTAGTAGGGGGCCTCATTGGATTC
CASSQGDLVGGLIGF
>NA|TRBJ1-6|15|TRBV30|NA
TGTGCCTGGAGTGTAAAAAACAGTTTTAAATCACCCCTCCACTTT
CAWSVKNSFKSPLHF
>NA|TRBJ1-1|15|TRBV4-3|NA
TGCGCCAGCAGCCAAGAGCGACGGATGAACACTGAAGCTTTCTTT
CASSQERRMNTEAFF
>NA|TRBJ2-1|16|TRBV14|NA
TGTGCCAGCAGCCAAAGGACTCAGAGCTCCTACAATGAGCAGTTCTTC
CASSQRTQSSYNEQFF
>NA|TRBJ2-2|17|TRBV7-2|TRBD1
TGTGCCAGCAGCTTAACCCCGGACAGGGTTGTCGCCGGGGAGCTGTTTTTT
CASSLTPDRVVAGELFF
>NA|TRBJ2-5|14|TRBV19|NA
TGTGCCAGTAGTATCTTTGGGGAAGGAGAGACCCAGTACTTC
CASSIFGEGETQYF
>NA|TRBJ2-2|16|TRBV10-3|NA
TGTGCCATCAGTGAGCAAGCGGGTCCGCACACCGGGGAGCTGTTTTTT
CAISEQAGPHTGELFF
>NA|TRBJ1-2|13|TRBV10-3|TRBD1
TGTGCCATCAGTGGACAGGGGAACTATGGCTACACCTTC
CAISGQGNYGYTF
>NA|TRBJ2-5|19|TRBV7-2|TRBD2
TGTGCCAGCAGCTTAGTGCGGGGCGGGGGGCGTTCTTTCGTAGAGACCCAGTACTTC
CASSLVRGGGRSFVETQYF
>NA|TRBJ2-1|15|TRBV5-6|NA
TGTGCCAGCAGCTCAGGGAGGCAGGGCTACAATGAGCAGTTCTTC
CASSSGRQGYNEQFF
>NA|TRBJ2-7|16|TRBV15|TRBD1
TGTGCCACCAGCAGAGATACAACAGGGGCCCGCTACGAGCAGTACTTC
CATSRDTTGARYEQYF
>NA|TRBJ1-6|13|TRBV6-5|NA
TGTGCCAGCAGGCCCCTAGTAGATTCACCCCTCCACTTT
CASRPLVDSPLHF
>NA|TRBJ2-1|15|TRBV6-1|NA
TGTGCCAGCAGTGAATCCTTTGGGACATACAATGAGCAGTTCTTC
CASSESFGTYNEQFF
>NA|TRBJ1-2|16|TRBV9|TRBD1
TGTGCCAGCAGCCCAAAGGGGACAGGACATAACTATGGCTACACCTTC
CASSPKGTGHNYGYTF
>NA|TRBJ2-3|15|TRBV5-6|NA
TGTGCCAGCAGCTTAGACTTCTCTAGCACAGATACGCAGTATTTT
CASSLDFSSTDTQYF
>NA|TRBJ1-5|16|TRBV18|NA
TGTGCCAGCTCAGCAACAGACACCGGATTGGGTCAGCCCCAGCATTTT
CASSATDTGLGQPQHF
>NA|TRBJ1-3|12|TRBV2|NA
TGTGCCAGCAACCTGGACCTAAACACCATATATTTT
CASNLDLNTIYF
>NA|TRBJ1-5|17|TRBV28|NA
TGTGCCAGCAGGCAGTCAGGAGGATTTGACAGCAATCAGCCCCAGCATTTT
CASRQSGGFDSNQPQHF
>NA|TRBJ1-5|15|TRBV11-2|NA
TGTGCCAGCAGCTTTGATGGGACCGACAATCAGCCCCAGCATTTT
CASSFDGTDNQPQHF
>NA|TRBJ2-7|15|TRBV29-1|NA
TGCAGCGCGGCTCCTACTCCTACCGGGGACGGCGAGCAGTACTTC
CSAAPTPTGDGEQYF
>NA|TRBJ1-2|16|TRBV28|TRBD1
TGTGCCAGCAGTTCCCTTATCCCGGGACAGGGGAATGGCTACACCTTC
CASSSLIPGQGNGYTF
>once|TRBJ1-4|13|TRBV28|NA
TGTGCCAGCAGTTTCCCAGCAAATGAAAAACTGTTTTTT
CASSFPANEKLFF
>NA|TRBJ2-1|17|TRBV13|NA
TGTGCCAGCAGCCCCATCCTATACGCGAGCTCCTACAATGAGCAGTTCTTC
CASSPILYASSYNEQFF
>once|TRBJ2-1|14|TRBV7-6|TRBD1
TGTGCCAGCAGACGTGGACAGGGGGCCAATGAGCAGTTCTTC
CASRRGQGANEQFF
>once|TRBJ1-2|16|TRBV4-2|TRBD1
TGTGCCAGCAGCCAAGGGCGAGGACAGGGAGGCTATGGCTACACCTTC
CASSQGRGQGGYGYTF